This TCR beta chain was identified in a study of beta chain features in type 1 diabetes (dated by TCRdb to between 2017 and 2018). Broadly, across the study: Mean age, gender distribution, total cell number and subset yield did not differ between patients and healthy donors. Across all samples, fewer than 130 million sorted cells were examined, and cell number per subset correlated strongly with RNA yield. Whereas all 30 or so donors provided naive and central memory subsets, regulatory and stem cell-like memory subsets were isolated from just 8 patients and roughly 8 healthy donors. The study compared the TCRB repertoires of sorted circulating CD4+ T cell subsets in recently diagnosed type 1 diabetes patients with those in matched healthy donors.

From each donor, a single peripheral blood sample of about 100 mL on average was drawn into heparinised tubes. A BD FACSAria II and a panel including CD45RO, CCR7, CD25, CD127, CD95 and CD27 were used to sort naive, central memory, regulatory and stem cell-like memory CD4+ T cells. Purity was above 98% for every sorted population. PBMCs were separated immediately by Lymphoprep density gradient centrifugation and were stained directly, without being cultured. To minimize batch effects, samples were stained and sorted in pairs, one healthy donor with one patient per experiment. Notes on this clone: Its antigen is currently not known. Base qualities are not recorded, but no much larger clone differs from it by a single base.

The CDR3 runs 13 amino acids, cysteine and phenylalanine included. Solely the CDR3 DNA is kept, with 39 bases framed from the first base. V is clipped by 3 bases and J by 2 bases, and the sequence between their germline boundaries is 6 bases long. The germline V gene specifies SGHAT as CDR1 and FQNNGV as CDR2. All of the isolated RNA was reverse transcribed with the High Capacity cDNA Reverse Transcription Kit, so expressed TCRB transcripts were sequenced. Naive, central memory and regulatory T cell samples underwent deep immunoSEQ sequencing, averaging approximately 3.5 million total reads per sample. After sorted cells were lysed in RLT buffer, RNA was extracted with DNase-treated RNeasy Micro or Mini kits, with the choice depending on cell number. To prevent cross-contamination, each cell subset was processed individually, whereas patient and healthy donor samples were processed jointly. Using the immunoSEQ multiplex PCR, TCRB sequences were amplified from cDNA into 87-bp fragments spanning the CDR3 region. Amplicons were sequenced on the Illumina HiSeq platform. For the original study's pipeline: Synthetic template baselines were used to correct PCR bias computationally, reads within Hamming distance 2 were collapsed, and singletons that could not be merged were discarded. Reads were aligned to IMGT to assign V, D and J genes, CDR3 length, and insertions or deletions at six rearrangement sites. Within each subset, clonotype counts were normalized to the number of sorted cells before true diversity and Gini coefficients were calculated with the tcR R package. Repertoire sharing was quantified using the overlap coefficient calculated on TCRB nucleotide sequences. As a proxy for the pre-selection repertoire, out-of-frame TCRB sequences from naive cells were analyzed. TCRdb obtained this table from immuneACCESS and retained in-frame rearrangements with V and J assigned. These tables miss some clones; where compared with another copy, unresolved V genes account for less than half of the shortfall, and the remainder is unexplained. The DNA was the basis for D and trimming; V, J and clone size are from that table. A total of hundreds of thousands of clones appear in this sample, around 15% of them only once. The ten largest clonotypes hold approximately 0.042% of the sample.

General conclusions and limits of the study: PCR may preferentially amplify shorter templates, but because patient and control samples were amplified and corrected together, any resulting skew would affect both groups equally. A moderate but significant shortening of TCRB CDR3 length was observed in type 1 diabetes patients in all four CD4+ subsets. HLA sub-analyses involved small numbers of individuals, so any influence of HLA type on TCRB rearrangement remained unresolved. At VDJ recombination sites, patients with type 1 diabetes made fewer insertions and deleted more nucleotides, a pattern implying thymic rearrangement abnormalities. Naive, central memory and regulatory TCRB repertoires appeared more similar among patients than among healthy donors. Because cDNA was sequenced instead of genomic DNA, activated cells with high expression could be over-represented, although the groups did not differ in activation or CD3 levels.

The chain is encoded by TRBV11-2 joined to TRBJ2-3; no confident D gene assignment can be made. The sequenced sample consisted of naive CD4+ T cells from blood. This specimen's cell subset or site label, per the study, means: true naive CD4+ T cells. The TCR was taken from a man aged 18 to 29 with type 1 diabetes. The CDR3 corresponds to CASSFYITDTQYF. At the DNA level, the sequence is TGTGCCAGCAGCTTTTATATCACAGATACGCAGTATTTT.